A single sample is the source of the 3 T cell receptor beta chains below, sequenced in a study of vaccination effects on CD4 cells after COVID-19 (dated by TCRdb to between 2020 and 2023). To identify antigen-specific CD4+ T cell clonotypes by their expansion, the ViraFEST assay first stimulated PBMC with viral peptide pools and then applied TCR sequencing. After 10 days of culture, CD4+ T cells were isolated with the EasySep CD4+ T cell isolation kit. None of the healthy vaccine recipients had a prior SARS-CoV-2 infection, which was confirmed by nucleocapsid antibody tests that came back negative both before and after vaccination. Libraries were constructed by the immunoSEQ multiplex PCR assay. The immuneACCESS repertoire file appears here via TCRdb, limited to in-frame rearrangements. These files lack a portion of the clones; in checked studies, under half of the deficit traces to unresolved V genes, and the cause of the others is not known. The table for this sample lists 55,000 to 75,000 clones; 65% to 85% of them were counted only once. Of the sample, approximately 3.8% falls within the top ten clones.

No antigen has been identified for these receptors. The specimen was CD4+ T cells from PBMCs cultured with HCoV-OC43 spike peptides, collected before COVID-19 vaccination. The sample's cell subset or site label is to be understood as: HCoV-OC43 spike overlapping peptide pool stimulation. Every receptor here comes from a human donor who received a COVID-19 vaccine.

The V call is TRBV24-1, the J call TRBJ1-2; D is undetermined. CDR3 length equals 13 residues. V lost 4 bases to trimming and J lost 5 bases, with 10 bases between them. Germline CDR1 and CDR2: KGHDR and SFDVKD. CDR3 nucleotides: TGTGCCACCAGTGACCGAGACCGATATGGCTACACCTTC. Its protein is CATSDRDRYGYTF.

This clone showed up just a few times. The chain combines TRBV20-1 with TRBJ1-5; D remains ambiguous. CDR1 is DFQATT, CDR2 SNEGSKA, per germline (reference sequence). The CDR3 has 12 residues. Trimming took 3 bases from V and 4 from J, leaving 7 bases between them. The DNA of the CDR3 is TGCAGTGCTAGTACCCCGAATCAGCCCCAGCATTTT. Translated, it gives CSASTPNQPQHF.

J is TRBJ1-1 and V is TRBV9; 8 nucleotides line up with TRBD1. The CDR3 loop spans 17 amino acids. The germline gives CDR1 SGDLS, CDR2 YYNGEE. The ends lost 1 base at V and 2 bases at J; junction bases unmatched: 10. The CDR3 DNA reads TGTGCCAGCAGCGTAATCGGGGACAGGTCGGTAAACACTGAAGCTTTCTTT. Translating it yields CASSVIGDRSVNTEAFF.